The rows below give T cell receptor beta chains drawn from one sample of a study of shared clonotypes between healthy human individuals. Measured with immunoSEQ multiplex PCR; TCRdb has only the in-frame clones, and not every one. The sample lists about half a million clones, roughly 80% seen once, with more than 10% in the top ten. Sequencing used PBMCs. All receptors come from a woman between 40 and 55 years old in good health. Some clones in this sample may be carry-over from other donors' samples. The CDR3 runs from the conserved cysteine through the conserved F or W. The order of the fields is D gene, V gene, clone size, J gene, CDR3 protein, CDR3 DNA. A D gene is named only where the DNA matches it firmly. Only some rows state a clone size, as once, few, many or a class for expanded clones.

D: .
V: TRBV10-3
size: .
J: TRBJ1-2
CDR3: CAISDTIGRGYTF
DNA: TGTGCCATCAGTGACACAATCGGGAGGGGCTACACCTTC

D: TRBD2
V: TRBV11-2
size: .
J: TRBJ2-2
CDR3: CASSHSGKNTGELFF
DNA: TGTGCCAGCAGTCATAGCGGGAAAAACACCGGGGAGCTGTTTTTT

D: .
V: TRBV7-2
size: .
J: TRBJ1-2
CDR3: CASSPTPGYGYTF
DNA: TGTGCCAGCAGCCCAACTCCGGGGTATGGCTACACCTTC

D: TRBD1
V: TRBV28
size: .
J: TRBJ1-3
CDR3: CASSFDREVNTIYF
DNA: TGTGCCAGCAGTTTCGACAGGGAAGTAAACACCATATATTTT

D: .
V: TRBV7-9
size: .
J: TRBJ2-3
CDR3: CASREGRASTDTQYF
DNA: TGTGCCAGCAGGGAAGGGCGGGCCAGCACAGATACGCAGTATTTT

D: .
V: TRBV11-2
size: .
J: TRBJ2-7
CDR3: CASSLGSGPLYTF
DNA: TGTGCCAGCAGCTTAGGTTCAGGACCACTCTATACTTTC

D: TRBD1
V: TRBV28
size: once
J: TRBJ1-2
CDR3: CASRTGLNGYTF
DNA: TGTGCCAGCAGGACAGGGTTAAATGGCTACACCTTC

D: TRBD1
V: TRBV7-9
size: .
J: TRBJ2-3
CDR3: CASSFWTGGLTDTQYF
DNA: TGTGCCAGCAGCTTCTGGACAGGGGGGCTCACAGATACGCAGTATTTT

D: TRBD1
V: TRBV28
size: .
J: TRBJ1-2
CDR3: CASSFTGGNYGYTF
DNA: TGTGCCAGCAGTTTCACAGGGGGTAACTATGGCTACACCTTC

D: .
V: TRBV10-3
size: .
J: TRBJ2-7
CDR3: CAISQGDYEQYF
DNA: TGTGCCATCAGCCAGGGCGACTACGAGCAGTACTTC

D: .
V: TRBV28
size: .
J: TRBJ2-5
CDR3: CASSPRLGFAETQYF
DNA: TGTGCCAGCAGTCCCCGACTAGGTTTTGCGGAGACCCAGTACTTC

D: .
V: TRBV7-2
size: .
J: TRBJ2-1
CDR3: CASSLGTTGLGQFF
DNA: TGTGCCAGCAGCTTAGGGACAACAGGGCTGGGGCAGTTCTTC

D: .
V: TRBV6-6
size: .
J: TRBJ2-1
CDR3: CASSYLGGREQFF
DNA: TGTGCCAGCAGTTACCTCGGTGGTAGGGAGCAGTTCTTC

D: TRBD1
V: TRBV30
size: .
J: TRBJ2-7
CDR3: CAWSGGQGVLNEQYF
DNA: TGTGCCTGGAGTGGCGGGCAGGGGGTTTTAAACGAGCAGTACTTC

D: .
V: TRBV4-1
size: .
J: TRBJ2-4
CDR3: CASSQGRALGKNIQYF
DNA: TGCGCCAGCAGCCAAGGGCGGGCGTTGGGCAAAAACATTCAGTACTTC

D: .
V: TRBV4-3
size: .
J: TRBJ2-3
CDR3: CASSLRLYTDTQYF
DNA: TGCGCCAGCAGCCTACGACTTTACACAGATACGCAGTATTTT